This T cell receptor (beta chain) was captured by sequencing in a study of chemoradiotherapy in HPV16-positive cancers. Turning to the study itself: Candidate HPV-specific T-cell clones and common TCR motifs came from functional assays in a couple of HPV16-positive patients. Study-level points and caveats: In HPV16-positive patients, HPV-responsive T-cell expansion tracked better recurrence-free survival. During treatment, candidate HPV-specific clones and E7-related motifs expanded in tumor.

Samples were taken several times over chemoradiotherapy. This clone was seen a few times. Its target is unknown. This CDR3 is 13 amino acids long. Deletions cut 11 bases from V and 2 bases from J, with 15 bases between. Looked up from germline, CDR1 is SSHAT and CDR2 is FNYEAQ (reference sequence). The assay was immunoSEQ multiplex PCR, and TCRdb's table has in-frame clones only and misses some. The sample records 6,000 to 9,000 clones, about three quarters being singletons. The receptor's source is a human donor with HPV-associated anogenital cancer. V and J are TRBV7-7 and TRBJ2-5; tentative D call: TRBD2 (6 bases). Sampling was carried out from a patient who underwent chemoradiotherapy. The CDR3 loop reads CAGSRGLQETQYF. CDR3 bases: TGTGCCGGATCGCGGGGCCTGCAAGAGACCCAGTACTTC.